The 8 T cell receptor beta chains in this list originate from one sample, sequenced in a study of blood T cell repertoires in COVID-19. Sequencing used immunoSEQ multiplex PCR; TCRdb keeps in-frame clones, though not all of them. The table has around 170,000 clones, 84% seen once. Sample: PBMCs or T cells enriched from blood (not recorded which). These receptors were collected from a man between 50 and 59 years old who had recovered from COVID-19.

The chain combines TRBV11-3 with TRBJ2-1; a possible D gene is TRBD2 (6 bases). The CDR3 consists of 15 residues. Looked up from germline, CDR1 is SGHNT and CDR2 is YENEEA. V lost 1 base and J lost 4, with 11 bases in between. In nucleotides, the CDR3 is TGTGCCAGCAGCTTAGGACGGGGGAAGTACAATGAGCAGTTCTTC. Protein: CASSLGRGKYNEQFF.

Here the CDR3 DNA reads TGTGCTAGTGGTGCCCAAACAGGGCCCCAAGAGACCCAGTACTTC. This translates into CASGAQTGPQETQYF. This chain connects TRBV12-5 to TRBJ2-5; D possibly corresponds to TRBD1 (6 bases). This CDR3 has 15 residues. Trimming removed 5 bases from V and 1 base from J, with 14 bases in between. Germline-derived CDR1 and CDR2 are LGHNT and FRNRAP.

In regard to this clone: Compared with germline, one end of the junction differs, possibly owing to a read error. The V and J genes are TRBV29-1 and TRBJ1-5, with no clear D. This CDR3 region has 12 residues. CDR1 and CDR2 from the germline V gene are SQVTM and ANQGSEA. The CDR3 spells CSVKERNQPQHF. CDR3 coding DNA: TGCAGCGTTAAAGAGCGGAATCAGCCCCAGCATTTT.

The CDR3 here is CASSLQEGYGYTF. CDR3 nucleotides: TGTGCCAGCAGTTTACAGGAGGGATATGGCTACACCTTC. The J gene is TRBJ1-2, the V gene TRBV12-3 or TRBV12-4; D ambiguous. This CDR3 has 13 amino acids. Trimming removed 2 bases from V and 5 bases from J, with 9 bases in between.

This clone was recorded only once. V gene TRBV7-6 combines with J gene TRBJ2-1, with D possibly being TRBD2 (6 bases). The CDR3 sequence is 15 residues long. V was pared by 5 bases and J by 2 bases, with 13 bases between. Germline V lookup: CDR1 SGHVS, CDR2 FNYEAQ. The CDR3 loop reads CASSGTAGAYNEQFF. CDR3 nucleotide sequence: TGTGCCAGCAGCGGAACAGCGGGTGCCTACAATGAGCAGTTCTTC.

This chain links TRBV14 with TRBJ1-3, with a tentative D call TRBD1 (6 bases). Trimming removed 4 bases from V and 5 bases from J, with 18 bases in between. Germline V gene lookup returns CDR1 SGHDN and CDR2 FVKESK. The CDR3 covers 16 residues. Here the CDR3 reads CASSPGSSGARNTIYF. DNA of the CDR3: TGTGCCAGCAGCCCGGGATCCTCAGGGGCCCGAAACACCATATATTTT.

V and J are TRBV5-1 and TRBJ2-1, with 8 positions matching TRBD1. This CDR3 is built from 14 residues. CDR1 SGHRS and CDR2 YFSETQ come from the germline V gene. The ends lost 2 bases at V and 7 bases at J; junction bases unmatched: 5. The CDR3 DNA is TGCGCCAGCAGCTTCACAGGGGGATTAAATGAGCAGTTCTTC. As protein: CASSFTGGLNEQFF.

This clone showed up just a few times. This chain uses TRBV7-9 with TRBJ1-1; D unclear. CDR1 and CDR2 from the germline V gene are SEHNR and FQNEAQ (reference sequence). The CDR3 spans 16 residues. V shed 3 bases and J shed 0 bases, with 14 bases lying between them. The CDR3 DNA reads as TGTGCCAGCAGCTTGCCGCGGGAGAGTATGAACACTGAAGCTTTCTTT. This sequence encodes CASSLPRESMNTEAFF.